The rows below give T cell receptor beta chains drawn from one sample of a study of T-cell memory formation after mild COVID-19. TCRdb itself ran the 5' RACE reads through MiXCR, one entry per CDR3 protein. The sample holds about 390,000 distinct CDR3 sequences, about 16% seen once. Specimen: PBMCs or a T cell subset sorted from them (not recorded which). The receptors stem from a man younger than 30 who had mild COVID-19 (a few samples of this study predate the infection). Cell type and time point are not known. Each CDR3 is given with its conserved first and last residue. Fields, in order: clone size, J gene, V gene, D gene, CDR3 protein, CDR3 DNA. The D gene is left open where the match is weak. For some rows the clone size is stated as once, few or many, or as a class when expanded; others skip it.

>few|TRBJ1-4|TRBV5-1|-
CASSLNRGKGEKLFF
TGCGCCAGCAGCTTGAACCGCGGTAAAGGGGAAAAACTGTTTTTT
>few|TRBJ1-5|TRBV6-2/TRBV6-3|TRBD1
CASIGGQGLYSNQPQHF
TGTGCCAGCATCGGGGGACAGGGACTTTATAGCAATCAGCCCCAGCATTTT
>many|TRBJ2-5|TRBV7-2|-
CASSPWGGSETQYF
TGTGCCAGCAGTCCCTGGGGGGGCTCGGAGACCCAGTACTTC
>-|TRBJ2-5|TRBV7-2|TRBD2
CASSPGGAGVGETQYF
TGTGCCAGCAGCCCCGGGGGAGCGGGGGTCGGAGAGACCCAGTACTTC
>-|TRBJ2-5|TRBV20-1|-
CSAAGQETQYF
TGCAGTGCTGCGGGACAAGAGACCCAGTACTTC
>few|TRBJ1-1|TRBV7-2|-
CASSLVGQDSGTEAFF
TGTGCCAGCAGCTTAGTGGGTCAGGACTCGGGCACTGAAGCTTTCTTT
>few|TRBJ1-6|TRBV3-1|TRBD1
CASTPRGQDNSPLHF
TGTGCCAGCACCCCACGCGGACAGGATAATTCACCCCTCCACTTT
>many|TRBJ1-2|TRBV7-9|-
CASSLEGDYGYTF
TGTGCCAGCAGCTTAGAGGGCGACTATGGCTACACCTTC
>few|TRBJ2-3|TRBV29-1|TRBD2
CSVRTSGGSDTQYF
TGCAGCGTTAGGACTAGCGGGGGTTCAGATACGCAGTATTTT
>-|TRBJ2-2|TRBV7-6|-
CASSLIMNGELFF
TGTGCCAGCAGCTTAATTATGAACGGGGAGCTGTTTTTT
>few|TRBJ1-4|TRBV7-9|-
CASSFRGAKEKLFF
TGTGCCAGCAGCTTCCGGGGGGCTAAGGAAAAACTGTTTTTT
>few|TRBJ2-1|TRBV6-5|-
CASSYVVRGEQFF
TGTGCCAGCAGTTACGTCGTTCGGGGTGAGCAGTTCTTC
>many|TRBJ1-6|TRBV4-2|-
CASSLLGTNSPLHF
TGTGCCAGCAGCCTCCTTGGGACTAATTCACCCCTCCACTTT
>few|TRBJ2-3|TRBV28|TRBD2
CASTLLAGASGADTQYF
TGTGCCAGCACCCTTTTAGCGGGGGCCTCTGGGGCAGATACGCAGTATTTT
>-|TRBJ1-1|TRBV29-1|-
CSVLGRAVTEAFF
TGCAGCGTTTTGGGCAGGGCGGTTACTGAAGCTTTCTTT
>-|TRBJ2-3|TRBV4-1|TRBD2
CASSQVPAGGPSIRSDTQYF
TGCGCCAGCAGCCAAGTCCCAGCGGGGGGGCCGTCCATACGCTCAGATACGCAGTATTTT
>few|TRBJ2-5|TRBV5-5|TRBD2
CASSPGTSGIETQYF
TGTGCCAGCAGCCCCGGGACTAGCGGTATAGAGACCCAGTACTTC
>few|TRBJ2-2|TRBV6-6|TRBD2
CASVTLADKHTGELFF
TGTGCCAGCGTCACTCTAGCGGATAAACACACCGGGGAGCTGTTTTTT
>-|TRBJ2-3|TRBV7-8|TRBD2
CASSHRTSVIDTQYF
TGTGCCAGCAGCCATCGGACTAGTGTAATAGATACGCAGTATTTT
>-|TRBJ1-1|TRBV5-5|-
CASSLIRITEAFF
TGTGCCAGCAGCTTGATACGGATCACTGAAGCTTTCTTT
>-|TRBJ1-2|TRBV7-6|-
CASGQVDYGYTF
TGTGCCAGCGGGCAGGTTGACTATGGCTACACCTTC
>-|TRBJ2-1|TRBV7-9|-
CASSPPRDSYNEQFF
TGTGCCAGCAGCCCTCCCAGGGACTCCTACAATGAGCAGTTCTTC
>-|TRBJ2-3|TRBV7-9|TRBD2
CSSSSRDYPSTDTQYF
TGTTCCAGCAGCTCCCGGGACTATCCTAGCACAGATACGCAGTATTTT
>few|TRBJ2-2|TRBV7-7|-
CASSYRGPLRGGELFF
TGTGCTAGCAGCTACCGGGGGCCCCTACGGGGAGGGGAGCTGTTTTTT
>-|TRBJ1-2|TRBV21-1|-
CASSKAAAGRSYGYTF
TGTGCCAGCAGCAAAGCTGCCGCAGGGAGGAGCTATGGCTACACCTTC
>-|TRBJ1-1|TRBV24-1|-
CATQEGNTEAFF
TGTGCCACCCAGGAAGGGAACACTGAAGCTTTCTTT
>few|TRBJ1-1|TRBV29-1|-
CSVIDTEAFF
TGCAGCGTTATTGACACTGAAGCTTTCTTT
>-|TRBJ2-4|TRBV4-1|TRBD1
CASSQGTGGNIQYF
TGCGCCAGCAGCCAAGGGACAGGGGGGAACATTCAGTACTTC
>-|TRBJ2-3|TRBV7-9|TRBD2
CASRTRLAGESTDTQYF
TGTGCCAGCAGGACCCGGCTAGCGGGGGAGTCCACAGATACGCAGTATTTT
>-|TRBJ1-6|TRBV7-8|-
CASSLGRGYNSPLHF
TGTGCCAGCAGCTTAGGCAGGGGCTATAATTCACCCCTCCACTTT
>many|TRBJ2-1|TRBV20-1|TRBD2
CSARDSAGAYNEQFF
TGCAGTGCTAGAGATTCGGCGGGAGCCTACAATGAGCAGTTCTTC
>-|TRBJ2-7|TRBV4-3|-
CASSPAWGVATYEQYF
TGCGCCAGCAGCCCAGCTTGGGGGGTGGCCACCTACGAGCAGTACTTC
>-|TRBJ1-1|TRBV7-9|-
CASIHLRVAEAFF
TGTGCCAGCATTCACCTGAGAGTTGCTGAAGCTTTCTTT
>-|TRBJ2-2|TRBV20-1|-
CSAADREDRINTGELFF
TGCAGTGCCGCCGACCGGGAGGACAGGATAAACACCGGGGAGCTGTTTTTT
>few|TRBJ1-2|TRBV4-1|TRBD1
CASSHLFGRTGAPYGYTF
TGCGCCAGCAGCCACCTTTTTGGAAGAACAGGGGCCCCCTATGGCTACACCTTC
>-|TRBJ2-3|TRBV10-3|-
CAISELGGETTDTQYF
TGTGCCATCAGTGAGTTAGGCGGGGAGACCACAGATACGCAGTATTTT
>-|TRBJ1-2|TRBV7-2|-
CASSLVGGLNYGYTF
TGTGCCAGCAGCTTAGTGGGGGGCCTCAACTATGGCTACACCTTC
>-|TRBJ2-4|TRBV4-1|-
CASSQEMGWYAKNIQYF
TGCGCCAGCAGCCAAGAGATGGGGTGGTACGCCAAAAACATTCAGTACTTC
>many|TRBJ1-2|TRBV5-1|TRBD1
CASSRDSSYGYTF
TGCGCCAGCAGCAGGGACAGTTCGTATGGCTACACCTTC
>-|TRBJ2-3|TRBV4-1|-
CASSQDPTVISTDTQYF
TGCGCCAGCAGCCAAGATCCTACGGTGATTAGCACAGATACGCAGTATTTT
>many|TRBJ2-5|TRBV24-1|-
CATSDLGTQYF
TGTGCCACCAGTGATTTGGGGACCCAGTACTTC
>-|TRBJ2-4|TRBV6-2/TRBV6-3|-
CASSLVRGAKNIQYF
TGTGCCAGCAGTTTAGTACGGGGAGCCAAAAACATTCAGTACTTC
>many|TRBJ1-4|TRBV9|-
CASSLDSSTNEKLFF
TGTGCCAGCAGTCTTGACAGTTCAACTAATGAAAAACTGTTTTTT
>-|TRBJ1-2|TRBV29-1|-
CSASSLGRANYGYTF
TGCAGCGCCTCTAGCCTGGGCAGGGCTAACTATGGCTACACCTTC
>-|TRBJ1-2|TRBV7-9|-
CASSSDASYGYTF
TGTGCCAGCAGCTCTGACGCAAGCTATGGCTACACCTTC